The rows below give T cell receptor beta chains drawn from one sample of a study of vaccination and CD4 T cells after COVID-19. No antigen has been identified for these receptors. TCRdb ran MiXCR on the PCR reads and lists one entry per CDR3 protein. The table has 20,000 to 25,000 distinct CDR3 sequences, 32% seen once. Sequenced: cultured CD4+ T cells from blood. Receptor source: a human donor with COVID-19. The CDR3 runs from the conserved cysteine through the conserved F or W. The order of the fields is J gene, CDR3 length, D gene, V gene, clone size, CDR3 DNA, CDR3 protein. D genes are given only for firm matches. Only part of the rows carry a size: once, few, many, or a class if the clone is expanded.

TRBJ1-2 | 14 | . | TRBV2 | few | TGTGCCAGCAGTGAAGCCTCGATTAACTATGGCTACACCTTC | CASSEASINYGYTF
TRBJ1-3 | 12 | . | TRBV2 | . | TGTGCCAGCAGTGACACGGGATACACCATATATTTT | CASSDTGYTIYF
TRBJ2-5 | 14 | . | TRBV7-2 | few | TGTGCCAGCAGCTTTAATACAGGGAGAGAGACCCAGTACTTC | CASSFNTGRETQYF
TRBJ2-2 | 12 | . | TRBV11-3 | . | TGTGCCAGCAGCTCGACCCCCGGGGAGCTGTTTTTT | CASSSTPGELFF
TRBJ2-3 | 13 | . | TRBV11-2 | once | TGTGCCAGCAGCTTATTTCTCACAGATACGCAGTATTTT | CASSLFLTDTQYF
TRBJ2-7 | 14 | TRBD2 | TRBV7-8 | . | TGTGCCAGCAGCCAACTAGCGGGGGGCTACGAGCAGTACTTC | CASSQLAGGYEQYF
TRBJ1-3 | 15 | . | TRBV19 | . | TGTGCCAGTAGTAGACAGGCTTCAATACGAAACACCATATATTTT | CASSRQASIRNTIYF
TRBJ1-1 | 16 | TRBD1 | TRBV27 | few | TGTGCCAGCAGTCCTCGACAGGGGAGGTTGAGCACTGAAGCTTTCTTT | CASSPRQGRLSTEAFF
TRBJ1-1 | 17 | TRBD1 | TRBV28 | . | TGTGCCAGCAGTACCGGACAGGGGTTTTCTGTGAACACTGAAGCTTTCTTT | CASSTGQGFSVNTEAFF
TRBJ2-6 | 15 | . | TRBV20-1 | . | TGCAGTGCTAGGAGGACAGATGGGGCGGCCAACGTCCTGACTTTC | CSARRTDGAANVLTF